The sequence of this T cell receptor (beta chain) was determined in a study of T cells in Graves' hyperthyroidism and ophthalmopathy. The TCR beta CDR3 regions underwent amplification using RNA transcripts as the source. First-round RT-PCR of the TCR CDR3 relied on the HTBI primer set. MiXCR, run by TCRdb on the multiplex PCR reads, gives a single entry per CDR3 protein. Here the sample spans 400,000 to 500,000 distinct CDR3 sequences, approximately 15% being singletons. This CDR3 spans 16 amino acids. The germline gives CDR1 MNHEY, CDR2 SVGAGI. Trimming shortened V by 0 bases and J by 1 base, and 10 bases separated the two germline ends. Thyroid ultrasound, orbital computed tomography, clinical symptoms, and serum thyroxine and TRAb underpinned diagnoses. Source material for PBMCs was 9 to 10 ml fresh peripheral blood. This clonotype was seen repeatedly, ten times or more.

The gene calls are TRBV6-5 and TRBJ2-1, with D unresolved. This clonotype originated in a woman between 18 and 29 years old with Graves' hyperthyroidism. Sample: blood. Here the CDR3 reads CASSYSSENSYNEQFF. For the CDR3, the DNA is TGTGCCAGCAGTTACTCGTCAGAAAATTCCTACAATGAGCAGTTCTTC.